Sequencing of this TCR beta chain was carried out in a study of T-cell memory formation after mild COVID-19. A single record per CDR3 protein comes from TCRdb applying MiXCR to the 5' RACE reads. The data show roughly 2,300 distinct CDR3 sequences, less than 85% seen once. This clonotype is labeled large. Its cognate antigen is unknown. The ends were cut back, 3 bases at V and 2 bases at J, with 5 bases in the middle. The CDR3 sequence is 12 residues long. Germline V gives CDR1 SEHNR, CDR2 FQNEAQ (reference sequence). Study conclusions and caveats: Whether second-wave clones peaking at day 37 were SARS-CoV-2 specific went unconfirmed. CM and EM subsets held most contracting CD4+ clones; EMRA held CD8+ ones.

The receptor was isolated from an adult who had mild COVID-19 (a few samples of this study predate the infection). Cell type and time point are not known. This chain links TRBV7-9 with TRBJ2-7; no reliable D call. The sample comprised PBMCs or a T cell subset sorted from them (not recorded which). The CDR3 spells CASSLVPYEQYF. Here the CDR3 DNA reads TGTGCCAGCAGCTTGGTACCCTACGAGCAGTACTTC.